This passage covers 28 T cell receptor beta chains from one sample sequenced in a study of blood T cell repertoires in COVID-19. Profiled with immunoSEQ multiplex PCR; TCRdb holds only in-frame clones, not every one. The sample has about 360,000 clones; about 90% are singletons. The sample taken for sequencing was PBMCs or T cells enriched from blood (not recorded which). Receptors originate from a man aged 35 to 55 in a cohort exposed to, infected with or recovered from COVID-19 (not recorded which).

The chain joins TRBV5-1 to TRBJ2-2, with D perhaps TRBD1 (5 bases). The germline V gene has CDR1 SGHRS and CDR2 YFSETQ. The V and J ends lost 4 bases and 10 bases respectively, with 17 bases between them. CDR3 length: 14 residues. The CDR3: CASSTKTVNEELFF. For the CDR3, the DNA is TGCGCCAGCAGCACTAAGACAGTGAACGAGGAGCTGTTTTTT.

This clone was observed a few times. This chain links TRBV19 with TRBJ2-7; 7 positions agree with TRBD1. This CDR3 is built from 13 residues. The germline V gene has CDR1 LNHDA and CDR2 SQIVND (reference sequence). The junction had 5 bases not matched to a gene; V was cut back by 3 bases and J by 6 bases. CDR3 sequence reads: CASSMTWTGEQYF. The CDR3, as DNA: TGTGCCAGTAGTATGACCTGGACAGGCGAGCAGTACTTC. Full variable domain (rest looked up from reference TRBV19 and TRBJ2-7): DGGITQSPKYLFRKEGQNVTLSCEQNLNHDAMYWYRQDPGQGLRLIYYSQIVNDFQKGDIAEGYSVSREKKESFPLTVTSAQKNPTAFYLCASSMTWTGEQYFGPGTRLTVT.

V usage is TRBV7-2 and J usage is TRBJ2-1, with D perhaps TRBD2 (6 bases). Germline assignment: CDR1 SGHTA and CDR2 FQGNSA. The ends were cut back, 1 base at V and 5 bases at J, with 12 bases in the middle. The CDR3 is 15 residues long. The CDR3 is CASSLGASANNEQFF. The CDR3 coding sequence is TGTGCCAGCAGCTTAGGGGCTAGCGCGAACAATGAGCAGTTCTTC.

This chain links TRBV30 with TRBJ2-1, with D tentatively TRBD1 (5 bases). CDR1 GTSNPN and CDR2 SVGIG come from the germline V gene (reference sequence). The CDR3 runs 15 residues. Deletions cut 5 bases from V and 5 bases from J, with 19 bases between. The CDR3 DNA sequence: TGTGCCTGGGCCGCGTTGGGGCTATCTAACAATGAGCAGTTCTTC. Residues: CAWAALGLSNNEQFF. Full variable domain (remainder filled in from reference TRBV30 and TRBJ2-1): SQTIHQWPATLVQPVGSPLSLECTVEGTSNPNLYWYRQAAGRGLQLLFYSVGIGQISSEVPQNLSASRPQDRQFILSSKKLLLSDSGFYLCAWAALGLSNNEQFFGPGTRLTVL.

The chain employs TRBV7-9 and TRBJ2-1; maybe TRBD2 (7 bases). The V gene lost 4 bases and the J gene lost 4 bases, with 11 bases spanning the gap. CDR1 SEHNR and CDR2 FQNEAQ come from the germline V gene (reference sequence). This CDR3 region has 14 residues. Here the CDR3 reads CASSSGDYYNEQFF. In nucleotides, the CDR3 is TGTGCCAGCAGCTCAGGGGACTATTACAATGAGCAGTTCTTC. The full variable domain, with the rest looked up from reference TRBV7-9 and TRBJ2-1, is DTGVSQNPRHKITKRGQNVTFRCDPISEHNRLYWYRQTLGQGPEFLTYFQNEAQLEKSRLLSDRFSAERPKGSFSTLEIQRTEQGDSAMYLCASSSGDYYNEQFFGPGTRLTVL.

This sequence joins TRBV6-1 and TRBJ1-6; 8 nucleotides agree with TRBD1. V was clipped by 2 bases and J by 9 bases; unmatched bases: 6. Germline CDR1 MNHNS, CDR2 SASEGT. The length of the CDR3 is 15 residues. CDR3 nucleotide sequence: TGTGCCAGCAGTGAATTTGACAGGGGTAGTTCACCCCTCCACTTT. Translating gives CASSEFDRGSSPLHF.

V gene TRBV18 combines with J gene TRBJ1-6, with 7 bases lining up with TRBD1. CDR1 KGHSH and CDR2 LQKENI come from the germline V gene. The CDR3 spans 15 residues. The V gene end was trimmed by 6 bases and the J gene end by 5 bases; junction bases not matched to a gene: 7. CDR3 in amino acids: CASSQNDRDNSPLHF. CDR3 in DNA: TGTGCCAGCTCCCAGAACGACAGGGATAATTCACCCCTCCACTTT. The variable domain in full, with the rest retrieved from reference TRBV18 and TRBJ1-6, is NAGVMQNPRHLVRRRGQEARLRCSPMKGHSHVYWYRQLPEEGLKFMVYLQKENIIDESGMPKERFSAEFPKEGPSILRIQQVVRGDSAAYFCASSQNDRDNSPLHFGNGTRLTVT.

The chain employs TRBV19 and TRBJ2-1; TRBD2 matches 9 bases. J was trimmed by 7 bases and V by 4 bases; bases with no gene match: 8. CDR3 length: 15 amino acids. The V gene's germline CDR1 is LNHDA and CDR2 SQIVND (reference sequence). The CDR3 reads CASSTPASGDNEQFF. The CDR3 DNA follows: TGTGCCAGTAGTACCCCGGCTAGCGGGGATAATGAGCAGTTCTTC.

The V gene is TRBV19, the J gene TRBJ2-7, with 7 bases fitting TRBD2. The CDR3 runs 15 residues. Trimming removed 2 bases from V and 2 bases from J; junction bases left unmatched: 6. CDR1 is LNHDA, CDR2 SQIVND, per germline (reference sequence). The CDR3 nucleotides read TGTGCCAGTAGTATAAGTCTAGCGGAAACCTACGAGCAGTACTTC. Its translation is CASSISLAETYEQYF.

This clone came up once. The chain employs TRBV4-2 and TRBJ2-3; maybe TRBD2 (6 bases). This CDR3 is built from 14 residues. CDR1 is LGHNA and CDR2 is YNFKEQ in the germline V gene. V dropped 3 bases and J dropped 6 bases, with 13 bases sitting between them. In DNA form, the CDR3 reads TGTGCCAGCAGCCAGAGACTAGGCCCCGATACGCAGTATTTT. It is translated as CASSQRLGPDTQYF.

CDR3 region: CASSPRGADTQYF. CDR3 DNA sequence: TGTGCCAGCAGTCCCAGGGGAGCAGATACGCAGTATTTT. This chain links TRBV28 with TRBJ2-3; a weak D match, TRBD1 (6 bases). With 5 bases removed from V and 4 bases from J, the gap between germline ends came to 10 bases. Germline CDR1 is MDHEN and CDR2 is SYDVKM. The CDR3 spans 13 residues.

The chain combines TRBV10-3 with TRBJ1-1, with D possibly being TRBD1 (5 bases). Trimming shortened V by 6 bases and J by 2 bases, and 16 bases separated the two germline ends. The CDR3 length is 15 residues. From germline, CDR1 is ENHRY and CDR2 SYGVKD. The DNA for the CDR3 is TGTGCCATCAGACCCGAGGGGAGGCAAAACACTGAAGCTTTCTTT. It translates to CAIRPEGRQNTEAFF.

The chain uses TRBV5-1 and TRBJ2-1; 8 bases fit TRBD2. Germline values: CDR1 SGHRS, CDR2 YFSETQ. The CDR3 has 14 residues. V lost 4 bases and J lost 5; bases outside the gene matches: 5. CDR3 in amino acids: CASSGSGDHNEQFF. In DNA, the CDR3 is TGCGCCAGCAGCGGTAGCGGGGATCACAATGAGCAGTTCTTC.

The chain links TRBV27 to TRBJ2-1; TRBD2 aligns across 13 bases. CDR1 MNHEY and CDR2 SMNVEV come from the germline V gene (reference sequence). This CDR3 contains 18 residues. V dropped 1 base and J dropped 6; count of bases not matched to a gene: 9. This chain's CDR3 is CASSLFPTSGRALNEQFF. The CDR3 DNA reads TGTGCCAGCAGTTTATTCCCCACTAGCGGGAGGGCCCTCAATGAGCAGTTCTTC.

The chain carries TRBV27 and TRBJ1-3; D unclear. The CDR3 runs 15 residues. The V end was cut by 1 base, the J end by 0 bases, with 7 bases between. Per germline, CDR1 MNHEY and CDR2 SMNVEV (reference sequence). The CDR3 here is CASSLYAGSGNTIYF. For the CDR3, the DNA is TGTGCCAGCAGTTTATATGCAGGCTCTGGAAACACCATATATTTT.

This clone was counted a single time. This chain's CDR3 is CASSSKQGWTQYF. CDR3 nucleotide sequence: TGTGCCAGCAGTTCAAAACAGGGGTGGACCCAGTACTTC. The chain recombines TRBV28 with TRBJ2-5; 7 bases fit TRBD1. The CDR3 has 13 residues. Trimming cost V 4 bases and J 7 bases; bases outside gene matches: 6. The germline V gene has CDR1 MDHEN and CDR2 SYDVKM.

V gene TRBV27 combines with J gene TRBJ1-1; D is unclear. The V gene lost 6 bases and the J gene lost 5 bases, with 19 bases spanning the gap. The V gene's germline CDR1 is MNHEY and CDR2 SMNVEV (reference sequence). The CDR3 runs to 15 residues. CDR3 in amino acids: CASSPLQRGFTEAFF. The CDR3 coding sequence is TGTGCCAGCAGCCCCCTCCAGCGGGGTTTTACTGAAGCTTTCTTT.

V gene TRBV9 combines with J gene TRBJ2-2, with 14 nucleotides matching TRBD2. The germline CDR1 and CDR2 sequences are SGDLS and YYNGEE. Unmatched junction bases numbered 1, after V lost 5 bases and J lost 1 base. The CDR3 is 16 residues long. The CDR3 sequence is CASSGTSGRNTGELFF. In DNA, the CDR3 is TGTGCCAGCAGTGGGACTAGCGGGAGGAACACCGGGGAGCTGTTTTTT.

In DNA, the CDR3 is TGTGCCAGCAGTTACCTCGGACTTCAGCAGTTCTTC. Translating gives CASSYLGLQQFF. This chain joins TRBV6-2 or TRBV6-3 and TRBJ2-1, with D maybe TRBD2 (5 bases). This CDR3 is 12 amino acids long. V was clipped by 2 bases and J by 11 bases, with 10 bases between them. Per germline, CDR1 MNHEY and CDR2 SVGEGT.

The rearrangement uses TRBV13 and TRBJ1-1, with 10 positions matching TRBD1. The germline V gene has CDR1 PRHDT and CDR2 FYEKMQ (reference sequence). V trimming: 5 bases; J trimming: 8 bases; junction bases outside the gene matches: 8. The length of the CDR3 is 14 residues. CDR3 sequence: CASSSRDRGVEAFF. CDR3 bases: TGTGCCAGCAGCAGCCGGGACAGGGGCGTAGAAGCTTTCTTT.

This clone has a single count. V is TRBV11-2 and J is TRBJ1-1; a possible D gene is TRBD1 (5 bases). Trimming left V 5 bases short and J 0 bases short, with 13 bases between. The CDR3 is 15 amino acids. Per germline, CDR1 SGHAT and CDR2 FQNNGV. CDR3 region: CASSPLRGMNTEAFF. DNA for the CDR3: TGTGCCAGCAGCCCCCTACGGGGGATGAACACTGAAGCTTTCTTT.

V gene TRBV5-1 combines with J gene TRBJ2-3, with D tentatively TRBD2 (7 bases). The CDR3 contains 16 residues. Trimming removed 2 bases from V and 3 bases from J, with 16 bases in between. CDR1 is SGHRS, CDR2 YFSETQ, per germline. CDR3 amino acids: CASSLARGRATDTQYF. CDR3 bases: TGCGCCAGCAGCTTAGCAAGGGGGAGGGCAACAGATACGCAGTATTTT.

With regard to this clone: Other DNA sequences in this sample translate to the same CDR3. The chain combines TRBV18 with TRBJ2-7; D is possibly TRBD1 (6 bases). Germline V lookup: CDR1 KGHSH, CDR2 LQKENI. The CDR3 is 14 amino acids. V lost 3 bases and J 0 bases, leaving 9 bases between the germline ends. In nucleotides, the CDR3 is TGTGCCAGCTCACCCGACAGGAACTCCTACGAGCAGTACTTC. This encodes CASSPDRNSYEQYF.

This chain joins TRBV2 and TRBJ1-6, with D hard to call. The CDR3 spans 15 residues. Per germline, CDR1 SNHLY and CDR2 FYNNEI. V was pared by 7 bases and J by 0 bases, with 10 bases between. CDR3 nucleotide sequence: TGTGCCAGCAAAGAGGAAAGCTCCTATAATTCACCCCTCCACTTT. Encoded protein: CASKEESSYNSPLHF.

CDR3 sequence reads: CASSQRLAGVVNEQFF. The CDR3, as DNA: TGCGCCAGCAGCCAAAGACTAGCGGGAGTTGTCAATGAGCAGTTCTTC. This sequence joins TRBV4-1 and TRBJ2-1; 12 bases match TRBD2. Germline trimming cut 2 bases from V and 6 bases from J; bases unmatched to any gene: 5. The CDR3 is 16 amino acids. CDR1 is MGHRA, CDR2 YSYEKL, per germline.

This chain links TRBV5-1 with TRBJ2-7; no definite D call. Germline V lookup: CDR1 SGHRS, CDR2 YFSETQ. The V gene lost 3 bases and the J gene lost 0 bases, with 7 bases spanning the gap. The CDR3 is 13 amino acids. The CDR3 nucleotides are TGCGCCAGCAGCTCCGGCGGCTCCTACGAGCAGTACTTC. Protein sequence: CASSSGGSYEQYF.

The chain uses TRBV27 and TRBJ2-7, with TRBD2 matching 7 bases. Germline CDR1 reads MNHEY; CDR2 reads SMNVEV (reference sequence). The length of the CDR3 is 18 residues. Trimming at V came to 2 bases and at J to 0 bases, leaving 13 bases not matched to a gene. CDR3 coding DNA: TGTGCCAGCAGTTTACTGGCGGGAGAGCAAATTGTCTCCTACGAGCAGTACTTC. Its protein is CASSLLAGEQIVSYEQYF.

This rearrangement joins TRBV24-1 to TRBJ2-2; 12 bases map to TRBD2. Germline V gene sequence: CDR1 KGHDR, CDR2 SFDVKD. CDR3 length: 17 residues. The junction had 8 bases not matched to a gene; V was cut back by 4 bases and J by 6 bases. CDR3 DNA: TGTGCCACCAGTGACGAGACTAGCGGGGGAGGTCCCGGGGAGCTGTTTTTT. Its protein product is CATSDETSGGGPGELFF.